Below, 10 T cell receptor beta chains from the same sample are listed, as sequenced in a study of identical twins. Each CDR3 protein is one row after TCRdb ran MiXCR on the 5' RACE reads. The table records hundreds of thousands of distinct CDR3 sequences, 9% to 15% of them present only once. The sample was also linked to a second study, of yellow fever vaccine responses in identical twins.

Sequencing was performed on PBMCs. The receptors were gathered from a woman in her late teens or twenties in good health.

This clonotype has only a few counts. The V and J genes are TRBV6-2 or TRBV6-3 and TRBJ2-3; 10 positions agree with TRBD2. Trimming removed 2 bases from V and 4 bases from J; junction bases left unmatched: 3. This CDR3 region has 15 residues. CDR1 and CDR2 (germline): MNHEY, SVGEGT. CDR3 residues: CASSYTSGEADTQYF. CDR3 sequence (DNA): TGTGCCAGCAGTTACACTAGCGGGGAGGCAGATACGCAGTATTTT.

CDR3 region: CASSGSLSNTEAFF. CDR3 nucleotide sequence: TGTGCCAGCTCCGGCAGCTTATCGAACACTGAAGCTTTCTTT. The chain recombines TRBV18 with TRBJ1-1, with D unclear. CDR3 size: 14 residues. V was cut by 6 bases and J by 1 base, with 12 bases left in between. Germline V CDR1 and CDR2: KGHSH, LQKENI.

This clonotype was seen more than once but under ten times. The rearrangement joins TRBV12-3 or TRBV12-4 to TRBJ2-7; no firm D call. V lost 3 bases to trimming and J lost 0 bases, with 12 bases between them. The CDR3 loop spans 15 amino acids. In nucleotides, the CDR3 is TGTGCCAGCAGTTTGGGAACCCCGAGCTCCTACGAGCAGTACGTC. It translates to CASSLGTPSSYEQYV.

V is TRBV12-3 or TRBV12-4 and J is TRBJ1-5; 8 bases fit TRBD1. V trimming: 4 bases; J trimming: 7 bases; junction bases outside the gene matches: 6. The CDR3 is made up of 14 amino acids. The CDR3, as DNA: TGTGCCAGCAGTTATACAGGGGGGGAACAGCCCCAGCATTTT. As protein: CASSYTGGEQPQHF.

The chain joins TRBV2 to TRBJ1-2, with TRBD1 matching 11 bases. This CDR3 contains 17 residues. CDR1 is SNHLY, CDR2 FYNNEI, per germline. V trimming: 1 base; J trimming: 4 bases; junction bases outside the gene matches: 8. The CDR3 here is CASSEGQRTGGGYGYTF. CDR3 sequence (DNA): TGTGCCAGCAGTGAAGGGCAAAGGACAGGGGGCGGCTATGGCTACACCTTC.

This clonotype has ten or more counts. J is TRBJ1-2 and V is TRBV20-1; 9 bases fit TRBD1. With 3 bases clipped from V and 8 bases from J, the junction kept 4 bases outside the gene matches. The germline V gene encodes CDR1 DFQATT and CDR2 SNEGSKA (reference sequence). There are 12 residues in the CDR3. The CDR3 sequence is CSASRDRVGYTF. CDR3 coding DNA: TGCAGTGCTAGCCGGGACAGGGTAGGCTACACCTTC.

This clonotype was counted only a few times. The chain has TRBV6-5 and TRBJ2-5; possible D gene TRBD1, 6 bases. Trimming took off 0 bases at V and 4 bases at J, with 12 bases between the two ends. Germline CDR1 reads MNHEY; CDR2 reads SVGAGI. CDR3 length: 15 amino acids. The CDR3 DNA reads as TGTGCCAGCAGTTACTCTGGGGGCGGACTAGAGACCCAGTACTTC. Its translation: CASSYSGGGLETQYF.

This clonotype occurred a few times. The V call is TRBV20-1, the J call TRBJ2-7, with 7 positions matching TRBD1. Germline CDR1 and CDR2: DFQATT and SNEGSKA (reference sequence). V lost 6 bases to trimming and J lost 7 bases; unmatched junction nucleotides: 12. The CDR3 length is 13 residues. The CDR3 region has the DNA TGCAGTGCCAAAGGGGTAGACAGGGTTGAGCAGTACGTC. Its protein is CSAKGVDRVEQYV.

This clonotype was observed at least ten times. This rearrangement joins TRBV7-6 to TRBJ1-1; 10 bases are shared with TRBD1. Germline V CDR1 and CDR2: SGHVS, FNYEAQ. This CDR3 contains 14 residues. V shed 4 bases and J 4 bases; nucleotides not matched to a gene: 3. The CDR3 sequence is CASSYGQGVTEAFF. The CDR3 bases are TGTGCCAGCAGCTACGGACAGGGGGTCACTGAAGCTTTCTTT.

This clonotype was counted a few times. The genes are TRBV6-5 and TRBJ1-2; D is uncertain. V was shortened by 0 bases and J by 8 bases, with 10 bases between the two germline ends. The CDR3 extends over 13 amino acids. Germline CDR1 is MNHEY and CDR2 is SVGAGI. In DNA, the CDR3 is TGTGCCAGCAGTTACTCAAGGACGTCGGGCTACACCTTC. Its translation is CASSYSRTSGYTF.